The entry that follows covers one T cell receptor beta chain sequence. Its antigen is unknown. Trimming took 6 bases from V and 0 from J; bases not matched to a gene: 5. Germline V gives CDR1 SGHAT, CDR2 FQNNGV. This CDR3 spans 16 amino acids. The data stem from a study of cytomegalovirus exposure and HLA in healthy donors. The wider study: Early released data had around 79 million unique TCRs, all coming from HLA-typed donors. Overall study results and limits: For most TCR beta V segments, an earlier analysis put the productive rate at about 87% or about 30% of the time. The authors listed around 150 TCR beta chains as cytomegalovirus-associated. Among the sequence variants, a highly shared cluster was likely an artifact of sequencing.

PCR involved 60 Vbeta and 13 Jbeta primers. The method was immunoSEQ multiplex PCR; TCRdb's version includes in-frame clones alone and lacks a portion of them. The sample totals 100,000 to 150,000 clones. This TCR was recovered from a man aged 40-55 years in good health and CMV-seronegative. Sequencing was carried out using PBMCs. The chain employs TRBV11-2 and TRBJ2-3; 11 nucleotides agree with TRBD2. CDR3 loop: CASRFSGGESTDTQYF. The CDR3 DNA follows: TGTGCCAGCAGGTTTAGCGGGGGGGAGAGCACAGATACGCAGTATTTT.